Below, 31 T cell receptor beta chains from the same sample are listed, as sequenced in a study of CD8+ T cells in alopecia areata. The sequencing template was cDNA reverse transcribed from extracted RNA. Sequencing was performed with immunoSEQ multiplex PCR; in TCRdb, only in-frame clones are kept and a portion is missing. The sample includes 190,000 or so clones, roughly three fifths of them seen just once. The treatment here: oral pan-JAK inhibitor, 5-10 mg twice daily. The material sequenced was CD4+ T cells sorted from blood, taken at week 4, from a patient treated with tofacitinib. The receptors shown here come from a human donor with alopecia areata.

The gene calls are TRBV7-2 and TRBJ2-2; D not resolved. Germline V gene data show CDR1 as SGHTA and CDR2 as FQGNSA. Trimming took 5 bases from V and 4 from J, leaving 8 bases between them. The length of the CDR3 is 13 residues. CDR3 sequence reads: CASSPDLTGELFF. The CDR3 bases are TGTGCCAGCAGCCCGGACCTCACCGGGGAGCTGTTTTTT.

CDR3: CASSAYRQGYDSPLHF. CDR3 sequence (DNA): TGCGCCAGCAGCGCCTACCGACAGGGATACGATTCACCCCTCCACTTT. The rearrangement uses TRBV5-1 and TRBJ1-6; TRBD1 matches 7 bases. This CDR3 has 16 residues. V gave up 4 bases and J gave up 8 bases; unmatched junction bases: 12. The V gene's germline CDR1 is SGHRS and CDR2 YFSETQ. Supplemented by reference TRBV5-1 and TRBJ1-6, the full variable domain reads KAGVTQTPRYLIKTRGQQVTLSCSPISGHRSVSWYQQTPGQGLQFLFEYFSETQRNKGNFPGRFSGRQFSNSRSEMNVSTLELGDSALYLCASSAYRQGYDSPLHFGNGTRLTVT.

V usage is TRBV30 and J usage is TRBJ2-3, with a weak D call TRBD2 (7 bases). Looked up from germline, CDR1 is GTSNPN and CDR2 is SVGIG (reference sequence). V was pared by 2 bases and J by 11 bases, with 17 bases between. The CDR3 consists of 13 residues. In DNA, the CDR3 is TGTGCCTGGAGTTCCCCTGGGGGGGCCGGGCAGTATTTT. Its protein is CAWSSPGGAGQYF.

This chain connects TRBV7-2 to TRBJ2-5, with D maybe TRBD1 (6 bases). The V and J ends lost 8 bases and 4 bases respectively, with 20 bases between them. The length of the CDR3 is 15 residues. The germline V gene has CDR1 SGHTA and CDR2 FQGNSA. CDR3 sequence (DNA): TGTGCCAGCGCGCCAGGGGAGATAAGGAGAGAGACCCAGTACTTC. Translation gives CASAPGEIRRETQYF.

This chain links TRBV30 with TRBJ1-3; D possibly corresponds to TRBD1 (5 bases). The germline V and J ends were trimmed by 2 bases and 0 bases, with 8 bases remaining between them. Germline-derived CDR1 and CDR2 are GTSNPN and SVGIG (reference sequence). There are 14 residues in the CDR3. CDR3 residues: CAWSRGYSGNTIYF. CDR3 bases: TGTGCCTGGAGTAGGGGCTACTCTGGAAACACCATATATTTT.

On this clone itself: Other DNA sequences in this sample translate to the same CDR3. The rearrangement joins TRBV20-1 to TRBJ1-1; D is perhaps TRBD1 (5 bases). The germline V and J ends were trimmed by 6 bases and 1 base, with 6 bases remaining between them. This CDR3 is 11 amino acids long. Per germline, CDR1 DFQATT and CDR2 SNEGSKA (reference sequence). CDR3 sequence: CSATGNTEAFF. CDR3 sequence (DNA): TGCAGTGCCACAGGGAACACTGAAGCTTTCTTT.

Written as DNA, the CDR3 is TGTGCCAGCAGTGGGGACGGCCAAGAGACCCAGTACTTC. It yields the protein CASSGDGQETQYF. The chain has TRBV2 and TRBJ2-5; D possibly matches TRBD1 or TRBD2 (5 bases each). Deletions cut 4 bases from V and 1 base from J, with 7 bases between. Germline V gives CDR1 SNHLY, CDR2 FYNNEI. This CDR3 is built from 13 residues.

The CDR3 here is CASSQFDRANVLTF. CDR3 DNA sequence: TGCGCCAGCAGCCAATTCGACAGGGCCAACGTCCTGACTTTC. This sequence joins TRBV4-3 and TRBJ2-6, with D unresolved. Germline V gene data show CDR1 as LGHNA and CDR2 as YSLEER. The CDR3 extends over 14 amino acids. V was clipped by 2 bases and J by 5 bases, with 7 bases between them.

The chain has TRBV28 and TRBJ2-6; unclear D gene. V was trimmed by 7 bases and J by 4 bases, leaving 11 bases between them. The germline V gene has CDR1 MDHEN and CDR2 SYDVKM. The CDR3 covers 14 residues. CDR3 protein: CASIRLLGANVLTF. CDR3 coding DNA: TGTGCCAGCATCAGACTCCTCGGGGCCAACGTCCTGACTTTC.

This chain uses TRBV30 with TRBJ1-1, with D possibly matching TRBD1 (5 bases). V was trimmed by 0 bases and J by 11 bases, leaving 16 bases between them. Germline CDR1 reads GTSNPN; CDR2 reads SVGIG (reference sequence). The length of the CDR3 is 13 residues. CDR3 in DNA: TGTGCCTGGAGTGTTTGGTCCTCAGGGCAGGCTTTCTTT. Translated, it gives CAWSVWSSGQAFF.

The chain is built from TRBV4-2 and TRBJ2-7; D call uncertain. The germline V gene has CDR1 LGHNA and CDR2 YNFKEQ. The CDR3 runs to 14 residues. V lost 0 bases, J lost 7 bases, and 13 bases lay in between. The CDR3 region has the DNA TGTGCCAGCAGCCAAGATCGACTCCTTGGGGAGCAGTACTTC. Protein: CASSQDRLLGEQYF.

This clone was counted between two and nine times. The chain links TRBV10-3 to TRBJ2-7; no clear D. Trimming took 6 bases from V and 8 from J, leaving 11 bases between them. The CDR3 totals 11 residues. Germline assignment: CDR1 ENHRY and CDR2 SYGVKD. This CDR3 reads CAISFDRKQYF. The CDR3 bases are TGTGCCATCAGCTTCGACCGCAAGCAGTACTTC.

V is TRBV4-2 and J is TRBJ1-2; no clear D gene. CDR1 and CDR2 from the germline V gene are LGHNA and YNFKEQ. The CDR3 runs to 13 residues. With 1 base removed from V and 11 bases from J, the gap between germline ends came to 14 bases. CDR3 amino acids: CASSQVSVTLYTF. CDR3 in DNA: TGTGCCAGCAGCCAAGTAAGCGTTACACTATACACCTTC.

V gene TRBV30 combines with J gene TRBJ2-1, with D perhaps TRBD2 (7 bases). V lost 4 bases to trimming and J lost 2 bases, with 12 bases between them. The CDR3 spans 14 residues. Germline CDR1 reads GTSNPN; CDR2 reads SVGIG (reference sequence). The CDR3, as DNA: TGTGCCTGGACGGGGGGCCATACCTACAATGAGCAGTTCTTC. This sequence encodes CAWTGGHTYNEQFF. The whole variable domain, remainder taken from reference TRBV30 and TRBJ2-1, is SQTIHQWPATLVQPVGSPLSLECTVEGTSNPNLYWYRQAAGRGLQLLFYSVGIGQISSEVPQNLSASRPQDRQFILSSKKLLLSDSGFYLCAWTGGHTYNEQFFGPGTRLTVL.

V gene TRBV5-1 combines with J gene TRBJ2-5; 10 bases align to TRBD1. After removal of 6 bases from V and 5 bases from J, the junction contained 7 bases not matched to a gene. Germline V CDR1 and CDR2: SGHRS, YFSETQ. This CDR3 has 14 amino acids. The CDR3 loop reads CASTQTGGTETQYF. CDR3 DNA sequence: TGCGCCAGCACTCAGACAGGGGGCACGGAGACCCAGTACTTC. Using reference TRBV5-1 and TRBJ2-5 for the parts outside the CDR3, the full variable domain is KAGVTQTPRYLIKTRGQQVTLSCSPISGHRSVSWYQQTPGQGLQFLFEYFSETQRNKGNFPGRFSGRQFSNSRSEMNVSTLELGDSALYLCASTQTGGTETQYFGPGTRLLVL.

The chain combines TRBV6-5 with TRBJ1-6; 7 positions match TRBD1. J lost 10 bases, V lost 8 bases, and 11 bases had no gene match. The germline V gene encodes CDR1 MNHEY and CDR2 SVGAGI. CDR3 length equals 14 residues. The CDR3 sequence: CASSLQGLWSPLHF. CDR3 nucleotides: TGTGCCAGCTCCCTACAGGGGTTATGGTCACCCCTCCACTTT.

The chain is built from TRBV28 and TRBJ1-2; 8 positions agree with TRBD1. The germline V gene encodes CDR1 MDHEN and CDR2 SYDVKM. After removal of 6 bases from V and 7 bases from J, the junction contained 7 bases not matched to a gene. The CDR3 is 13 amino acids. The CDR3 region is CASSPDRAAGYTF. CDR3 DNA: TGTGCCAGCAGCCCGGACAGGGCGGCTGGCTACACCTTC.

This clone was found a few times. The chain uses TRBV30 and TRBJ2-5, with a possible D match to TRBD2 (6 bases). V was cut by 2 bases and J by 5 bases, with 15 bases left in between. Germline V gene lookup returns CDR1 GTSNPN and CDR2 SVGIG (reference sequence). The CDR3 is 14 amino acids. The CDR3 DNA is TGTGCCTGGAGTCTCGGAGGGCAGGAGGAGACCCAGTACTTC. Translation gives CAWSLGGQEETQYF.

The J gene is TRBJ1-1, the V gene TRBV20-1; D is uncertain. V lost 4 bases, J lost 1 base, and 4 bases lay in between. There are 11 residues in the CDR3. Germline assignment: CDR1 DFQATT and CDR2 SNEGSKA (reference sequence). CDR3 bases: TGCAGTGCTATGGGGAACACTGAAGCTTTCTTT. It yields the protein CSAMGNTEAFF.

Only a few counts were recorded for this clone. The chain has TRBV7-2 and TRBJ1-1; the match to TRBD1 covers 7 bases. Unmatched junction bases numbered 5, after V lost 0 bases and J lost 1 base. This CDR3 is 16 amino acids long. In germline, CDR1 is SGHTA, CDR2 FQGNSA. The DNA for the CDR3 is TGTGCCAGCAGCTTAGCACCCGGGACAGCGAACACTGAAGCTTTCTTT. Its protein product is CASSLAPGTANTEAFF.

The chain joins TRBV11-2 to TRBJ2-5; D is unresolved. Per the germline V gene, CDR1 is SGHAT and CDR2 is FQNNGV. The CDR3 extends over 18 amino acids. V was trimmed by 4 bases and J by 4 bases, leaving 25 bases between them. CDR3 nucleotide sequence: TGTGCCAGCAGCTCAATTAGGATGGGGTCCCCTTTGAGAGAGACCCAGTACTTC. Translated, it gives CASSSIRMGSPLRETQYF.

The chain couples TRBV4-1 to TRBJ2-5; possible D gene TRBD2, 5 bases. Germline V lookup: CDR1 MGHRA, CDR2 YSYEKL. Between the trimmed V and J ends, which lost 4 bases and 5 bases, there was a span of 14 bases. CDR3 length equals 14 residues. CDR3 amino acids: CASSPTREMETQYF. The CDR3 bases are TGCGCCAGCAGCCCTACTAGGGAAATGGAGACCCAGTACTTC.

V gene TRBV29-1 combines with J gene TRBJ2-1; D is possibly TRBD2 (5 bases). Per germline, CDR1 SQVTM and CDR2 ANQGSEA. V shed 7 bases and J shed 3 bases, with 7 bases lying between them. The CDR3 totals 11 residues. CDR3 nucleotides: TGCAGCGCCCGGGGCTACAATGAGCAGTTCTTC. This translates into CSARGYNEQFF.

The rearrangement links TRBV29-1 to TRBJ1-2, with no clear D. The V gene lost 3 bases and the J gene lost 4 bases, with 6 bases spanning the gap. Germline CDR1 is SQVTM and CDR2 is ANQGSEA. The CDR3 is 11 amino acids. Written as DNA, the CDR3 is TGCAGCGTTGAGGAAGCCTATGGCTACACCTTC. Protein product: CSVEEAYGYTF.

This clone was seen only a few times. The CDR3 DNA reads as TGCGCCAGCAGCCGGCCACGAGGACAGGCTGAGGGCGGGGAGCTGTTTTTT. Its protein product is CASSRPRGQAEGGELFF. This chain uses TRBV4-1 with TRBJ2-2, with TRBD1 matching 7 bases. The CDR3 extends over 17 amino acids. Germline lookup yields CDR1 MGHRA and CDR2 YSYEKL. V dropped 4 bases and J dropped 7; count of bases not matched to a gene: 15.

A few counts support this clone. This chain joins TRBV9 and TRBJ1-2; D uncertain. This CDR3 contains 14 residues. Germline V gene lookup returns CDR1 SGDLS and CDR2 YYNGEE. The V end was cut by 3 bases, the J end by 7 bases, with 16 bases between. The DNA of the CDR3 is TGTGCCAGCAGCGCAGCTACGGAACGACGTGGCTACACCTTC. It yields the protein CASSAATERRGYTF.

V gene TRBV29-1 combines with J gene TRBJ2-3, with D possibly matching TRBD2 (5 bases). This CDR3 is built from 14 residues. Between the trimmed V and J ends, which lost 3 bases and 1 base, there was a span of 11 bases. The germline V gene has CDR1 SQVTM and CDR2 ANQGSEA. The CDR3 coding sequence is TGCAGCGTTGACTGGAGGCAAGGCACAGATACGCAGTATTTT. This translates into CSVDWRQGTDTQYF.

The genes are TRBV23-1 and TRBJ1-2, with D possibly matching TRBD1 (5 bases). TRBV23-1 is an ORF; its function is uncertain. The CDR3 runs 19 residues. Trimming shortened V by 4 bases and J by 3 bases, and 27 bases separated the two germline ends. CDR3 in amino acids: CASSPACERGARGDYGYTF. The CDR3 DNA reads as TGCGCCAGCAGTCCGGCTTGTGAGAGGGGCGCGAGAGGCGACTATGGCTACACCTTC.

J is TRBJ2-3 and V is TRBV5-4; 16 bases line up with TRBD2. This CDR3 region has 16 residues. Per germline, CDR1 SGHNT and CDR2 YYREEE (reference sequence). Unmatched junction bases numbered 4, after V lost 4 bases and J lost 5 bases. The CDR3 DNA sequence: TGTGCCAGCAGCAGGGGACTAGCGGGGGGGCAAGATACGCAGTATTTT. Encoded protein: CASSRGLAGGQDTQYF. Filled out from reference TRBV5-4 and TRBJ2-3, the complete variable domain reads ETGVTQSPTHLIKTRGQQVTLRCSSQSGHNTVSWYQQALGQGPQFIFQYYREEENGRGNFPPRFSGLQFPNYSSELNVNALELDDSALYLCASSRGLAGGQDTQYFGPGTRLTVL.

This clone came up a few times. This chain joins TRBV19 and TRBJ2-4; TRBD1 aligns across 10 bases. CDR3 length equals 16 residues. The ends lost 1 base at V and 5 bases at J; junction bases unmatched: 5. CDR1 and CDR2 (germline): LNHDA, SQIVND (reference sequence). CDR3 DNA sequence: TGTGCCAGTAGTATAGCTACCGGGACAGGGGAAAACATTCAGTACTTC. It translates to CASSIATGTGENIQYF.

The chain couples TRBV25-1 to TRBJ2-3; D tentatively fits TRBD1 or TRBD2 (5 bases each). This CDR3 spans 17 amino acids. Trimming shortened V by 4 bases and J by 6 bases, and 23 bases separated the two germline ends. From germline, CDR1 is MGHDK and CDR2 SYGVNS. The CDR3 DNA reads TGTGCCAGCAGTGCTCGGGACCGTGCTTTGGGATCGGATACGCAGTATTTT. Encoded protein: CASSARDRALGSDTQYF.